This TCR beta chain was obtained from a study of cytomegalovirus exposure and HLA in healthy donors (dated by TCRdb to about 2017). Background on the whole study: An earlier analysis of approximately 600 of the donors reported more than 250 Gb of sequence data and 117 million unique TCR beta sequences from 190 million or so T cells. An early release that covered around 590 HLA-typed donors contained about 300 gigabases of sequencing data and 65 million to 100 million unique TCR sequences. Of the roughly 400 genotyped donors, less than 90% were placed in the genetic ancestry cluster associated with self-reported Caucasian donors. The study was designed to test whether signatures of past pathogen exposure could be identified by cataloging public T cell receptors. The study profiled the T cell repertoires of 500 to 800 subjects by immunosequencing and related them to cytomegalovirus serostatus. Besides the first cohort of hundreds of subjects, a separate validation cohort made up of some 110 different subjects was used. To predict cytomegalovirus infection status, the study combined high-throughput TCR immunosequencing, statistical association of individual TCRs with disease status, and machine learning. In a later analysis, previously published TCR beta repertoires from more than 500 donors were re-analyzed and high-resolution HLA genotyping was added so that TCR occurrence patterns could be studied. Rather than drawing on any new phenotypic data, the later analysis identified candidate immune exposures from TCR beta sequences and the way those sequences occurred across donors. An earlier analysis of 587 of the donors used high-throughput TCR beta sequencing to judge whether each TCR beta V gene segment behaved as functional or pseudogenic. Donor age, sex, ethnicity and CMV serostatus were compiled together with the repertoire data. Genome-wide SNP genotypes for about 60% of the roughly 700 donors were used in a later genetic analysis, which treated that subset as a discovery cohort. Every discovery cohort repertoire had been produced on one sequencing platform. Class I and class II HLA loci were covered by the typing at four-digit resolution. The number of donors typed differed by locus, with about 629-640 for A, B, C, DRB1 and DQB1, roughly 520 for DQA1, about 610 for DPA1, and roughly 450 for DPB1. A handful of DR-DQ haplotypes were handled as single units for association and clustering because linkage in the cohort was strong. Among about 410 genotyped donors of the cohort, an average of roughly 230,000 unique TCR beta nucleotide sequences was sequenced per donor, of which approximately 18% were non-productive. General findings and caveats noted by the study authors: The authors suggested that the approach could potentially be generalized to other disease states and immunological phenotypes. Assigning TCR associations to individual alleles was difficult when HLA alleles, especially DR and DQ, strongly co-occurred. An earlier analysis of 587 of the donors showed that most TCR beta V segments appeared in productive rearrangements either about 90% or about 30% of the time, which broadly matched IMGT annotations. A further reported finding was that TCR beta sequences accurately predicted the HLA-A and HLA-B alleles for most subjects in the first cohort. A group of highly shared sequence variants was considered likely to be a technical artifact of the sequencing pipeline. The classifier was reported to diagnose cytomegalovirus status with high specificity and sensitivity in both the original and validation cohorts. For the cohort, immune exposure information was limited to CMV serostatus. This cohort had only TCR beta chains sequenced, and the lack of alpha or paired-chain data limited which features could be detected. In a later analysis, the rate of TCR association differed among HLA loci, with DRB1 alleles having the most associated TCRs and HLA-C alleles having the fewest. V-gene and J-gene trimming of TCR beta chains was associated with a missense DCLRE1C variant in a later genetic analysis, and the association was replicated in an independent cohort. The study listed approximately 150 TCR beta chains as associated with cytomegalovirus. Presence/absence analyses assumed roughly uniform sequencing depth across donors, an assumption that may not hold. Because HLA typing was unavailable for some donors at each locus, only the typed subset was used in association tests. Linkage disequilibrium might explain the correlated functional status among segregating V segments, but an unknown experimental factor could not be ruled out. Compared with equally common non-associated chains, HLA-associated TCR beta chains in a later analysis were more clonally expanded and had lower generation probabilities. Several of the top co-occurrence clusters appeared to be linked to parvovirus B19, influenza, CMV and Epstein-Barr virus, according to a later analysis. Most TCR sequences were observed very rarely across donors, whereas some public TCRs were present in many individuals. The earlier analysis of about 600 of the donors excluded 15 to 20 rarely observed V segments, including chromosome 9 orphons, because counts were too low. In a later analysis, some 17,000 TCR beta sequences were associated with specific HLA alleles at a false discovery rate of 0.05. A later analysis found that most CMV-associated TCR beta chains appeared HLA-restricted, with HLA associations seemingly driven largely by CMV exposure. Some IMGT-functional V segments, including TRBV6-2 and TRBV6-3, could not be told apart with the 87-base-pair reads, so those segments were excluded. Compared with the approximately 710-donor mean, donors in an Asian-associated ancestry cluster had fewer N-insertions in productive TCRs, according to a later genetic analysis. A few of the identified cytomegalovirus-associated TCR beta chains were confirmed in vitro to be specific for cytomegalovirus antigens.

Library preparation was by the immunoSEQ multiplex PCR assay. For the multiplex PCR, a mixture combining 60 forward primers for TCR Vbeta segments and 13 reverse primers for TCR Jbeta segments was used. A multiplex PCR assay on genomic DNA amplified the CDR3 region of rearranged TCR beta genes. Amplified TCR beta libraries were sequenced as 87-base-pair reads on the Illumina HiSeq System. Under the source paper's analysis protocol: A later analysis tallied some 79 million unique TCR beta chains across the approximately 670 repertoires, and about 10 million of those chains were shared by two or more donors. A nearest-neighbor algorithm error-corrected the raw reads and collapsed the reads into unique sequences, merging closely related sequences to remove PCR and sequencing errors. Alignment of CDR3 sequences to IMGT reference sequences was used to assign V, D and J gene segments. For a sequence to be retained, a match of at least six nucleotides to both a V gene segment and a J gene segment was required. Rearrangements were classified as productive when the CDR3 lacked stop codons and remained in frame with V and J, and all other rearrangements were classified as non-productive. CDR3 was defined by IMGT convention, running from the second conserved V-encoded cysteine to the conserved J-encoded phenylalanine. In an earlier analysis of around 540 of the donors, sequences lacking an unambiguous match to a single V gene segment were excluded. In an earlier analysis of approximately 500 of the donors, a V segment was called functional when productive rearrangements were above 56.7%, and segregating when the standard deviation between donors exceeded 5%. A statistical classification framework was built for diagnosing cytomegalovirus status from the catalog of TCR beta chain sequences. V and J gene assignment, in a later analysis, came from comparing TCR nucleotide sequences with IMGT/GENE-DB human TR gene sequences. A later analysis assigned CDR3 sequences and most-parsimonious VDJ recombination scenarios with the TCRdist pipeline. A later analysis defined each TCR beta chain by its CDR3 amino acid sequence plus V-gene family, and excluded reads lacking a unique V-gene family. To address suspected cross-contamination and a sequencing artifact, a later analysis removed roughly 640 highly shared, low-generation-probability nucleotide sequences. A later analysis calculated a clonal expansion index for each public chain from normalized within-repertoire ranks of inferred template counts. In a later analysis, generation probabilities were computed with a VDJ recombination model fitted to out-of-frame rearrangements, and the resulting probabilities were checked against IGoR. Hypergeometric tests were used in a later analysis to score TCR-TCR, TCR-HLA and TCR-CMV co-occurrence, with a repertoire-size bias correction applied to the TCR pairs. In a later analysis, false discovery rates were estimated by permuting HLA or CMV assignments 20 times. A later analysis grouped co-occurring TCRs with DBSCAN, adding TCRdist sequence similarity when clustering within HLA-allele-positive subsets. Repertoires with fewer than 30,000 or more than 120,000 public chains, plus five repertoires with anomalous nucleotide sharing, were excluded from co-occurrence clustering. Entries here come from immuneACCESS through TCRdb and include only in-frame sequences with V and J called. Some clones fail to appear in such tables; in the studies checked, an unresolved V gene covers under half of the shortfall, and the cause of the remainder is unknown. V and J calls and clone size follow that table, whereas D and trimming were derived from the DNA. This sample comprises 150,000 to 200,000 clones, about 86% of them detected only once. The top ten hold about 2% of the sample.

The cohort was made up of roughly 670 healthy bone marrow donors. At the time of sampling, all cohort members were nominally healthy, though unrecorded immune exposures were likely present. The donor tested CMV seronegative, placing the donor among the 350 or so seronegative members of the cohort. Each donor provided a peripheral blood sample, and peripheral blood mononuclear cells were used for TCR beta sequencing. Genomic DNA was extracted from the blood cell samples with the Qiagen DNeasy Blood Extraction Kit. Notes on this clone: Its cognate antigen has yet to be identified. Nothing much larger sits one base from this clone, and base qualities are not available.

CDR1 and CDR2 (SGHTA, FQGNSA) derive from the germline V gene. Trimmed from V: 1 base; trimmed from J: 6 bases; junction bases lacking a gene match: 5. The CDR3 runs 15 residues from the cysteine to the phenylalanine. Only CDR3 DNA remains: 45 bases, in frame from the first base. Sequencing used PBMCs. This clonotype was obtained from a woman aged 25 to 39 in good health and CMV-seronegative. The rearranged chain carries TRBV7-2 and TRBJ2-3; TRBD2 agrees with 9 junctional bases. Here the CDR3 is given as CASSLGRTSVDTQYF. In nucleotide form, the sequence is TGTGCCAGCAGCTTAGGTAGGACTAGCGTTGATACGCAGTATTTT.